This T cell receptor beta chain was captured in a study of blood T cell repertoires in COVID-19. V was clipped by 6 bases and J by 3 bases, with 13 bases between them. The CDR3 covers 14 residues. The germline gives CDR1 MRHNA, CDR2 SNTAGT. The assay was immunoSEQ multiplex PCR, and TCRdb's table has in-frame clones only and misses some. The sample records 250,000 to 400,000 clones, 88% being singletons. Turning to this clone: The identical CDR3 is also encoded by other nucleotide sequences in the sample.

This sequence was found in a woman in her 30s with COVID-19, enrolled during active disease. Sequenced input: peripheral blood. The chain is built from TRBV6-4 and TRBJ2-3; perhaps TRBD1 as D (6 bases). In nucleotides, the CDR3 is TGTGCCAGCAGCCCCAGGGGCGGGACAGATACGCAGTATTTT. Translated, it gives CASSPRGGTDTQYF.